This TCR beta chain comes out of a study of cytomegalovirus exposure and HLA in healthy donors. Study background: Samples from HLA-typed donors yielded about 85 million unique TCRs in an early data release. Study-wide results and limits: Common viral pathogens were later found to be apparently linked to several of the most significant clusters. In a later analysis, a missense DCLRE1C variant was linked to TCR beta V- and J-gene trimming. Donor immune exposure was known only as CMV serostatus.

In regard to this clone: Its antigen is not known.

The PCR had 60 Vbeta and 13 Jbeta primers. TCRdb's table, derived via immunoSEQ multiplex PCR, lists solely in-frame clones and lacks some. The sample shows around 200,000 clones, about three quarters of them seen only once. Trimming stripped 5 bases from V and 4 bases from J, with 12 bases between. The length of the CDR3 is 13 residues. Germline V lookup: CDR1 SEHNR, CDR2 FQNEAQ (reference sequence). This chain uses TRBV7-9 with TRBJ2-7; D is uncertain. The source of this sequence is a female donor in good health and CMV-seronegative. The sample comprised PBMCs. CDR3 in DNA: TGTGCCAGCAGCCCCCCCCAAAATTACGAGCAGTACTTC. Amino acids: CASSPPQNYEQYF.